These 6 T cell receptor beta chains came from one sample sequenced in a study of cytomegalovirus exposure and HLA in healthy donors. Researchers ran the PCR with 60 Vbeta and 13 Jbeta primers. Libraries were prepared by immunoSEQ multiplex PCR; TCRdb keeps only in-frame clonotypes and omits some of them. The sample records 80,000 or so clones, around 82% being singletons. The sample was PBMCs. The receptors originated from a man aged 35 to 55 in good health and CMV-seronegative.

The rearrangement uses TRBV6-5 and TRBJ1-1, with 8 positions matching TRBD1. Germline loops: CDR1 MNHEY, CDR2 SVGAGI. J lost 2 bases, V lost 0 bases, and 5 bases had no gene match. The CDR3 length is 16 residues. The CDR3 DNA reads TGTGCCAGCAGTTACTCGGTCGGACAGGGAAACACTGAAGCTTTCTTT. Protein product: CASSYSVGQGNTEAFF.

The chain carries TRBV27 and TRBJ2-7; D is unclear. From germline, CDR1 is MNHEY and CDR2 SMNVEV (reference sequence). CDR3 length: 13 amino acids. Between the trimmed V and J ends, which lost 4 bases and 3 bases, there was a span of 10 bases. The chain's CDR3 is CASSSGSYYEQYF. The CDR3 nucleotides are TGTGCCAGCAGTTCCGGGTCTTACTACGAGCAGTACTTC.

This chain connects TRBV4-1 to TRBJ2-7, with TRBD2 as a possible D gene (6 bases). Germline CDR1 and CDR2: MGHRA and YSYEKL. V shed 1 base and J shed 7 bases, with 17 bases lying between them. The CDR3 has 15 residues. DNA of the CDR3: TGCGCCAGCAGCCAAGTCGGGGCTCCAGCGGGTGAGCAGTACTTC. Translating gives CASSQVGAPAGEQYF.

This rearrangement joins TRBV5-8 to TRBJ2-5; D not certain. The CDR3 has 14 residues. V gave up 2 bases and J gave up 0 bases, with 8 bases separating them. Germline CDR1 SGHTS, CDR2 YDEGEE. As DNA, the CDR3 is TGTGCCAGCAGCTTTCCTCCGTACCAAGAGACCCAGTACTTC. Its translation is CASSFPPYQETQYF.

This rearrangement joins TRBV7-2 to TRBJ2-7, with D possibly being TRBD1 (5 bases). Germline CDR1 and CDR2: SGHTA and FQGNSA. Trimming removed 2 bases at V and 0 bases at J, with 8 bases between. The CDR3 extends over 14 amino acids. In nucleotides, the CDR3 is TGTGCCAGCAGCTTAAGACAGAGCTCCTACGAGCAGTACTTC. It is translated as CASSLRQSSYEQYF.

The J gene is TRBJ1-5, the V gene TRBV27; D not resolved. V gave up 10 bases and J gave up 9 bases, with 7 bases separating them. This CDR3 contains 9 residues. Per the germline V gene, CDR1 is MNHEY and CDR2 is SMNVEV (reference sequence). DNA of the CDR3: TGTGCCACCCTCAGGCCCCAGCATTTT. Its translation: CATLRPQHF.